A selection of T cell receptor beta chains follows, all from one sample in a study of shared clonotypes between healthy human individuals. Using immunoSEQ multiplex PCR, the repertoire was profiled, and TCRdb retains in-frame clones only, with some absent. The repertoire holds about 2.4 million clones, with roughly 93% as singletons. The sequenced material came from naive CD4+ T cells from PBMCs. These receptors all come from a man aged 18 to 29 in good health. Some clones in this sample may be carry-over from other donors' samples. Both conserved end residues are part of each CDR3. Each record gives: J gene, clone size, D gene, V gene, CDR3 DNA, CDR3 protein. The D gene is left open where the match is weak. Expanded clones are given a class, and other clones once, few, many or no size at all.

>TRBJ1-2|.|.|TRBV28
TGTGCCAGCAGTGCAGGGGTTGGGGGCTACACCTTC
CASSAGVGGYTF
>TRBJ2-7|.|.|TRBV9
TGTGCCAGCAGCTTATCCGGTTACGAGCAGTACTTC
CASSLSGYEQYF
>TRBJ2-2|.|.|TRBV5-5
TGTGCCAGCAGCTTGGGGCCTTGGGGCGGGGAGCTGTTTTTT
CASSLGPWGGELFF
>TRBJ2-5|.|TRBD2|TRBV2
TGTGCCAGCAGTGGACGGGAAGTAGCGGGAGGGTTGAGGACGGAGACCCAGTACTTC
CASSGREVAGGLRTETQYF
>TRBJ2-7|.|.|TRBV14
TGTGCCAGCAGCCGCTTTTCTAGGGTCGGGGCCTACGAGCAGTACTTC
CASSRFSRVGAYEQYF
>TRBJ2-7|.|.|TRBV9
TGTGCCAGCAGCGTAGCTGGGCAGGATTACTACGAGCAGTACTTC
CASSVAGQDYYEQYF
>TRBJ2-7|.|.|TRBV21-1
TGTGCCAGCAGCAAATCTCCACTAGTAGCCGGGACTAGCTCCTACGAGCAGTACTTC
CASSKSPLVAGTSSYEQYF
>TRBJ2-1|.|.|TRBV5-1
TGCGCCAGCAGCTTGGATAGCCGGAGCGGCTCCTCCTACAATGAGCAGTTCTTC
CASSLDSRSGSSYNEQFF
>TRBJ2-3|.|.|TRBV5-1
TGCGCCAGCAGCCTTGCTACAGATACGCAGTATTTT
CASSLATDTQYF
>TRBJ2-2|.|.|TRBV27
TGTGCCAGCAGTTTTTTAGGGGCCGGGGAGCTGTTTTTT
CASSFLGAGELFF
>TRBJ1-4|.|TRBD1|TRBV9
TGTGCCAGCAGCGTCGAGACAGGGGGCGGTGAAAAACTGTTTTTT
CASSVETGGGEKLFF
>TRBJ2-5|.|.|TRBV6-5
TGTGCCAGCAGTGAACTAGGGACCCTAGAGACCCAGTACTTC
CASSELGTLETQYF
>TRBJ2-1|.|.|TRBV28
TGTGCCAGCAGTTCCCCGACTCCTGGGGCTTACAATGAGCAGTTCTTC
CASSSPTPGAYNEQFF
>TRBJ2-7|.|.|TRBV5-4
TGTGCCAGCAGCTTGAGCGGTAGCTCCTACGAGCAGTACTTC
CASSLSGSSYEQYF
>TRBJ1-2|.|.|TRBV5-1
TGCGCCAGCAGCTTGGCCCCTGAGGACTATGGCTACACCTTC
CASSLAPEDYGYTF
>TRBJ2-2|once|.|TRBV5-1
TGCGCCAGCAGAAGCGTGCTCCGGGGCACCGGGGAGCTGTTTTTT
CASRSVLRGTGELFF
>TRBJ2-2|.|TRBD2|TRBV19
TGTGCCAGTAAGAGACTAGCGGGAGGGGGAACCGGGGAGCTGTTTTTT
CASKRLAGGGTGELFF
>TRBJ2-3|.|TRBD1|TRBV6-5
TGTGCCAGCAGCCCTCGGGACAGAGGCACAGATACGCAGTATTTT
CASSPRDRGTDTQYF
>TRBJ1-1|.|.|TRBV18
TGTGCCAGCTCACCCATGTTGACAGAGATGAACACTGAAGCTTTCTTT
CASSPMLTEMNTEAFF
>TRBJ2-5|.|.|TRBV7-6
TGTGCCAGCAGTTCGGGAGAGACCCAGTACTTC
CASSSGETQYF
>TRBJ1-5|.|.|TRBV2
TGTGCCAGCAGTGAAGGACCATCCAAGGGGCAGCCCCAGCATTTT
CASSEGPSKGQPQHF
>TRBJ2-7|.|.|TRBV5-1
TGCGCCAGCAGCTTGGGTGGGAGTGGCCCCTACGAGCAGTACTTC
CASSLGGSGPYEQYF
>TRBJ2-3|.|TRBD2|TRBV7-3
TGTGCCAGCAGCCCCCCTGGGGGGGAGGCAGATACGCAGTATTTT
CASSPPGGEADTQYF
>TRBJ1-5|.|.|TRBV28
TGTGCCAGCATGAGTCTGGATAGCAATCAGCCCCAGCATTTT
CASMSLDSNQPQHF
>TRBJ1-4|.|.|TRBV11-2
TGTGCCAGCAGCCAGGTCCGGGGTCGCGGTGAAAAACTGTTTTTT
CASSQVRGRGEKLFF
>TRBJ1-2|.|TRBD1|TRBV6-5
TGTGCCAGCAGTGACAGGGAGAGCTATGGCTACACCTTC
CASSDRESYGYTF
>TRBJ2-3|once|TRBD2|TRBV19
TGTGCCAGTAGTCGCCTAGCGGGAGTTGCAGATACGCAGTATTTT
CASSRLAGVADTQYF
>TRBJ1-2|.|.|TRBV5-1
TGCGCCAGCAAACGAGACCCGAACCAAGGCTACACCTTC
CASKRDPNQGYTF
>TRBJ2-7|.|TRBD2|TRBV27
TGTGCCAGCAGTTTCTCGGGACTGGGGAGGGAGGAGCAGTACTTC
CASSFSGLGREEQYF
>TRBJ2-3|.|TRBD2|TRBV27
TGTGCCAGCAGTTTACGGTGGTCTAGCGGGAGGGAAAATACGCAGTATTTT
CASSLRWSSGRENTQYF
>TRBJ1-4|.|.|TRBV4-1
TGCGCCAGCAGCCAAGGACCGCTTAATGAAAAACTGTTTTTT
CASSQGPLNEKLFF
>TRBJ2-3|.|.|TRBV30
TGTGCCTGGAGTGTAGGCGGGACTACAGATACGCAGTATTTT
CAWSVGGTTDTQYF
>TRBJ2-2|.|.|TRBV7-3
TGTGCCAGCAGCCCCGCCCGGGGGGCTGCCGGGGAGCTGTTTTTT
CASSPARGAAGELFF
>TRBJ1-4|.|TRBD1|TRBV19
TGTGCCAGTAGCTACCCGGGACAGCATGAAAAACTGTTTTTT
CASSYPGQHEKLFF
>TRBJ2-7|.|.|TRBV2
TGTGCCAGCAAATGGACGGAGAGCTCCTACGAGCAGTACTTC
CASKWTESSYEQYF
>TRBJ2-7|.|.|TRBV6-1
TGTGCCAGCAGTGAAGGCCCAGGGAGAGACGAGCAGTACTTC
CASSEGPGRDEQYF
>TRBJ1-2|.|.|TRBV29-1
TGCAGCGTTCTCGGTAGGGACATAAGTAACTATGGCTACACCTTC
CSVLGRDISNYGYTF
>TRBJ1-5|.|.|TRBV18
TGTGCCAGCTCACCCGACGGGAGGGGTCGGAATCAGCCCCAGCATTTT
CASSPDGRGRNQPQHF
>TRBJ1-5|.|.|TRBV7-6
TGTGCCAGCAGCGTAGGGTACGGGGTCAATCAGCCCCAGCATTTT
CASSVGYGVNQPQHF
>TRBJ1-2|.|.|TRBV7-2
TGTGCCTCCATCCCAGGGAACTATGGCTACACCTTC
CASIPGNYGYTF
>TRBJ2-2|.|TRBD2|TRBV6-5
TGTGCCAGCAGCCCCGGGACTAGCTCTCCCGGGGAGCTGTTTTTT
CASSPGTSSPGELFF
>TRBJ2-3|.|.|TRBV11-2
TGTGCCAGCAGCCCTCCCGGACACCTCAGGGGTACGCAGTATTTT
CASSPPGHLRGTQYF
>TRBJ2-5|.|.|TRBV10-3
TGTGCCATCAGTGAGTCAGGCGGGAAGGGTCGAGAGACCCAGTACTTC
CAISESGGKGRETQYF
>TRBJ2-7|.|TRBD1|TRBV18
TGTGCCAGCTCACCCGGGACAGGGATGTGGGAGCAGTACTTC
CASSPGTGMWEQYF
>TRBJ1-3|.|TRBD1|TRBV11-2
TGTGCCAGCAGCCCCACAGGGGCCTCTGGAAACACCATATATTTT
CASSPTGASGNTIYF
>TRBJ2-5|.|TRBD1|TRBV5-6
TGTGCCAGCAGCTTGTCTCCCCGGCCTGGACAGGGAGAGACCCAGTACTTC
CASSLSPRPGQGETQYF
>TRBJ1-3|.|TRBD1|TRBV10-2
TGCGCCAGCAGTGAGACAGGGGGGATCTCTGGAAACACCATATATTTT
CASSETGGISGNTIYF
>TRBJ1-2|.|TRBD1|TRBV29-1
TGCAGCGTTGGACAGGGAGGCTACACCTTC
CSVGQGGYTF
>TRBJ2-2|.|.|TRBV6-4
TGTGCCAGCAGTGACTCGCGAAAGGGGGGGGAGCTGTTTTTT
CASSDSRKGGELFF
>TRBJ1-2|.|.|TRBV7-2
TGTGCCAGCAGCTTACGATACAGTTCAGCCTATGGCTACACCTTC
CASSLRYSSAYGYTF
>TRBJ2-4|.|TRBD1|TRBV4-3
TGCGCCAGCAGCCAAGGAACACAGGGGACGGCCAAAAACATTCAGTACTTC
CASSQGTQGTAKNIQYF
>TRBJ1-1|.|.|TRBV27
TGTGCCAGCAGTCCACAGGACACGAACACTGAAGCTTTCTTT
CASSPQDTNTEAFF
>TRBJ2-6|.|.|TRBV7-8
TGTGCCAGCAGCTTATGGGCCGTCGCTGGGGCCAACGTCCTGACTTTC
CASSLWAVAGANVLTF
>TRBJ2-3|.|.|TRBV6-1
TGTGCCAGCAGTGGGGGACAAGCCATAACAGATACGCAGTATTTT
CASSGGQAITDTQYF
>TRBJ1-1|.|.|TRBV18
TGTGCCAGCTCACCAGCTTCCGGGAACGATGGAGAAGTGAACACTGAAGCTTTCTTT
CASSPASGNDGEVNTEAFF
>TRBJ1-4|.|TRBD1|TRBV19
TGTGCCAGCCACTCGTGGACAGGGGACGAAAAACTGTTTTTT
CASHSWTGDEKLFF
>TRBJ2-3|.|.|TRBV28
TGTGCCAGCAGTTTAGGCCGGCGGCGCAGCACAGATACGCAGTATTTT
CASSLGRRRSTDTQYF
>TRBJ2-7|.|.|TRBV10-3
TGTGCCATCAGTGAGTCCCCCCACATATCTGGGTCCTACGAGCAGTACTTC
CAISESPHISGSYEQYF
>TRBJ1-2|.|TRBD1|TRBV7-9
TGTGCCAGCAGGCTGACAGGGGGAGACTATGGCTACACCTTC
CASRLTGGDYGYTF
>TRBJ1-5|.|.|TRBV28
TGTGCCAGCAGAAGACAGGTAGGACAGCCCCAGCATTTT
CASRRQVGQPQHF